This TCR beta chain was documented in a study of shared clonotypes between healthy human individuals. Naive CD8 populations comprised CD45RO-negative cells positively selected for CCR7, excluding terminally differentiated effector memory CD45RA+ cells. Healthy HIV-negative adults without recent acute infections or vaccinations served as donors. About this clone: As yet, its antigen is unknown.

Germline assignment: CDR1 SEHNR and CDR2 FQNEAQ (reference sequence). The V end lost 5 bases, the J end lost 1 base, and 18 bases lay between the germline ends. This CDR3 comprises 16 residues. Investigators spread the genomic DNA of each subset evenly over several immunoSEQ plates. Data came from immunoSEQ multiplex PCR; TCRdb stores just in-frame clones and leaves some out. The sample records about 2.2 million clones, over 85% being singletons. Points from the study as a whole: Donor clonotype sharing was expected to depend on sequencing depth.

Input material: naive CD8+ T cells from PBMCs. This receptor was taken from a man between 18 and 29 years old in good health. Some clones in this sample may be carry-over from other donors' samples. This chain links TRBV7-9 with TRBJ2-7; either TRBD1 or TRBD2 may supply D (7 bases each). The CDR3 coding sequence is TGTGCCAGCAGCCCTGGGGAGGGGGCGACTTCCTACGAGCAGTACTTC. This gives the protein CASSPGEGATSYEQYF.